The 5 T cell receptor beta chains in this list originate from one sample, sequenced in a study of neurological immune-mediated disorders. A single record per CDR3 protein comes from TCRdb applying MiXCR to the 5' RACE reads. The repertoire has about 74,000 distinct CDR3 sequences, 5.2% of them found once; the top ten carry less than 7.5%. The sequenced material came from PBMCs. Receptors originate from a man between 18 and 29 years old with multiple sclerosis.

This clonotype was counted between two and nine times. A much larger clone differs from this one at a single base, so this may be a read error. This chain's CDR3 is CASSLASKGYEQYF. Written as DNA, the CDR3 is TGTGCCAGCAGCTTAGCGTCGAAGGGCTACGAGCAGTACTTC. V usage is TRBV7-6 and J usage is TRBJ2-7; D not certain. Germline V CDR1 and CDR2: SGHVS, FNYEAQ. Trimming pared 0 bases from V and 3 bases from J, leaving 9 bases between. This CDR3 is built from 14 residues.

At least ten counts were recorded for this clonotype. The chain couples TRBV30 to TRBJ2-5; the D is unclear. This CDR3 is built from 12 residues. The V gene's germline CDR1 is GTSNPN and CDR2 SVGIG (reference sequence). V was cut by 1 base and J by 4 bases, with 7 bases left in between. The CDR3 bases are TGTGCCTGGAGTGGGAGAGGAGAGACCCAGTACTTC. Translating gives CAWSGRGETQYF.

About this clonotype itself: With a much larger clone just one base away, this may be a read error. The V gene is TRBV5-8, the J gene TRBJ2-7, with D possibly matching TRBD2 (5 bases). CDR1 SGHTS and CDR2 YDEGEE come from the germline V gene. This CDR3 comprises 13 residues. The CDR3 bases are TGTGCCAACAGCCCCCGGGGATCCTACGAGCAGTACTTC. This codes for CANSPRGSYEQYF.

The chain is built from TRBV7-2 and TRBJ1-1; 7 nucleotides agree with TRBD1. This CDR3 is built from 15 residues. Per the germline V gene, CDR1 is SGHTA and CDR2 is FQGNSA. V shed 5 bases, J shed 4 bases, and the junction held 10 bases outside the gene matches. The CDR3 DNA sequence: TGTGCCAGCAGCCCGTCACAGGGGCTGAGCACTGAAGCTTTCTTT. Its translation: CASSPSQGLSTEAFF.

This clonotype was recorded at least ten times. The chain uses TRBV20-1 and TRBJ1-5; TRBD1 might be the D (6 bases). Germline CDR1 DFQATT, CDR2 SNEGSKA (reference sequence). Trimming pared 4 bases from V and 9 bases from J, leaving 13 bases between. The length of the CDR3 is 12 residues. The CDR3 here is CSAKQGMRPQHF. As DNA, the CDR3 is TGCAGTGCTAAACAGGGAATGCGGCCCCAGCATTTT.